This T cell receptor beta chain is drawn from a study of long-term antiretroviral therapy in people with HIV. In the study overall: It was about a decade before the 2015 immediate-ART recommendation that the earliest samples were taken. Whole-study results and caveats: Compared with controls, HIV repertoires showed narrower CDR3 length ranges. In samples taken after ART, diversity increased but remained below transplant donor control levels.

CDR3 length: 14 amino acids. V lost 0 bases, J lost 7 bases, and 8 bases lay in between. Germline V gives CDR1 SGHKS, CDR2 YYEKEE (reference sequence). At the survey level, the v3.0 immunoSEQ assay was run. Repertoires were generated with immunoSEQ multiplex PCR, while TCRdb's copy carries only in-frame clones and drops some. The table includes 25,000 to 30,000 clones, roughly 92% detected once. Points on this clone: Its antigen is not identified.

This TCR was recovered from a man aged 18 to 35 with HIV. V gene TRBV5-5 combines with J gene TRBJ1-6; no clear D gene. The sample consisted of unsorted PBMCs, taken 3.1 years after starting antiretroviral therapy. In DNA, the CDR3 is TGTGCCAGCAGCTTGGGGGTACGGAATTCACCCCTCCACTTT. This sequence encodes CASSLGVRNSPLHF. The variable domain in full, completed from reference TRBV5-5 and TRBJ1-6, reads DAGVTQSPTHLIKTRGQQVTLRCSPISGHKSVSWYQQVLGQGPQFIFQYYEKEERGRGNFPDRFSARQFPNYSSELNVNALLLGDSALYLCASSLGVRNSPLHFGNGTRLTVT.